There are many counts of the clone carrying this T cell receptor (beta chain). Its antigen is not identified. These data belong to a study of metastatic and nonmetastatic thyroid tumors. Under the authors' procedure: In papillary thyroid cancer, a distant-metastasis classifier was built using CDR3 differences across clinicopathological groups. TCRdb re-processed the PCR reads through MiXCR. TCRdb's processing, not the study's, gives the V and J calls here. The sample gives about 36,000 clones, less than 25% of which show up once; 15% to 17% is in the top ten. V lost 6 bases and J lost 5; bases outside the gene matches: 7. CDR3 length: 14 residues. The V gene's germline CDR1 is MGHRA and CDR2 YSYEKL. Nobody among the patients had been given any treatment before thyroid surgery. General study points: A significant increase in TCR beta diversity was reportedly seen in malignant thyroid tumors relative to benign nodules, in blood and tumor.

The chain links TRBV4-1 to TRBJ1-1, with 9 bases identical to TRBD1. The material sequenced was blood. This sequence was found in a female donor with papillary thyroid cancer or a benign thyroid nodule (not recorded which). Some clones in this sample may be carry-over from other donors' samples. This chain's CDR3 is CASRQGARGTEAFF. The CDR3 DNA is TGCGCCAGCAGACAGGGGGCGCGGGGGACTGAAGCTTTCTTT.